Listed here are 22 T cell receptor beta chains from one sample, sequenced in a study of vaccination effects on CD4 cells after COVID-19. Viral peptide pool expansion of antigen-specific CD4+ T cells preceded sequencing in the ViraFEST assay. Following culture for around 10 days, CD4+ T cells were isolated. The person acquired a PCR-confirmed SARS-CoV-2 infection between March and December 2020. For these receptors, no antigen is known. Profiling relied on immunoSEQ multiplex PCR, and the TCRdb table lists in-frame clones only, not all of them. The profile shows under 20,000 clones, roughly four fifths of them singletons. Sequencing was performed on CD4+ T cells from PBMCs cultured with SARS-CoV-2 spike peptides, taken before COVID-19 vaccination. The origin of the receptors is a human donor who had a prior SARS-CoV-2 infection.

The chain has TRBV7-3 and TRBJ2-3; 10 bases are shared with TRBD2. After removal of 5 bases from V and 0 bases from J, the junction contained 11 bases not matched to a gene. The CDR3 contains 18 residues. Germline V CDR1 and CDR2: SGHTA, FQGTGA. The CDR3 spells CASSPRPGLAASTDTQYF. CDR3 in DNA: TGTGCCAGCAGCCCACGGCCCGGACTAGCGGCTAGCACAGATACGCAGTATTTT.

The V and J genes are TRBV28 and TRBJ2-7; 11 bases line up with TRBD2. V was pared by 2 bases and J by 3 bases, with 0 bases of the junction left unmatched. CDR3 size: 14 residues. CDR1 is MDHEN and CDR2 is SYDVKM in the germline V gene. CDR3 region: CASSLLAGGYEQYF. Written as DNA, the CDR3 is TGTGCCAGCAGTTTACTAGCGGGAGGCTACGAGCAGTACTTC.

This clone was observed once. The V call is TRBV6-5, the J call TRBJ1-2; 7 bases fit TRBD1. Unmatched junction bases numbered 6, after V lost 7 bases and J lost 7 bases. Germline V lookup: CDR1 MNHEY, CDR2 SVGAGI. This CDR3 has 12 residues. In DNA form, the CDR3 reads TGTGCCAGCAAGGAGACAGGGACTGGCTACACCTTC. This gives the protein CASKETGTGYTF.

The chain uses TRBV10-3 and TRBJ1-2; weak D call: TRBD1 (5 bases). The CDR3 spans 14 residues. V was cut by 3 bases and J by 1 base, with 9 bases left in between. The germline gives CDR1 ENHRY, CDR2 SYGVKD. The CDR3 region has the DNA TGTGCCATCAGTGACCCAGGGTTTAACTATGGCTACACCTTC. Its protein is CAISDPGFNYGYTF.

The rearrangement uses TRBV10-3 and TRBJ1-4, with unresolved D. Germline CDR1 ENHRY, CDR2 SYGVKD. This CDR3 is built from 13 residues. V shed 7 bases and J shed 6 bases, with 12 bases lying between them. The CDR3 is CAIKRASDEKLFF. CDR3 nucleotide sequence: TGTGCCATCAAGCGGGCTTCGGATGAAAAACTGTTTTTT.

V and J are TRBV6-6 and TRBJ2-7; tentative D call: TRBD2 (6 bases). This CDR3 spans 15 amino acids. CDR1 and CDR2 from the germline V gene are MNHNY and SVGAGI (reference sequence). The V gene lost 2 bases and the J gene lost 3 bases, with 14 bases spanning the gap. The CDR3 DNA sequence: TGTGCCAGCAGTTACGGGGGGACGGACAACTACGAGCAGTACTTC. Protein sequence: CASSYGGTDNYEQYF.

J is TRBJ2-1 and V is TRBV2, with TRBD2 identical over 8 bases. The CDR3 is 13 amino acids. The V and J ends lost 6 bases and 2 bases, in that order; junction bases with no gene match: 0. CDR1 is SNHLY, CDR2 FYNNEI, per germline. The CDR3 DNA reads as TGTGCCAGCAGAGCGGGGGCCTACAATGAGCAGTTCTTC. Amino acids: CASRAGAYNEQFF.

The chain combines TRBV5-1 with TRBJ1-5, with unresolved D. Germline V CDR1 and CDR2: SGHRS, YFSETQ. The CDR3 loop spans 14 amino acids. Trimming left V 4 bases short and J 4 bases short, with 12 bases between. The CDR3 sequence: CASSLDGANQPQHF. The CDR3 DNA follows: TGCGCCAGCAGCCTCGACGGAGCTAATCAGCCCCAGCATTTT. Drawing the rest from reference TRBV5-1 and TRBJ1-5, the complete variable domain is KAGVTQTPRYLIKTRGQQVTLSCSPISGHRSVSWYQQTPGQGLQFLFEYFSETQRNKGNFPGRFSGRQFSNSRSEMNVSTLELGDSALYLCASSLDGANQPQHFGDGTRLSIL.

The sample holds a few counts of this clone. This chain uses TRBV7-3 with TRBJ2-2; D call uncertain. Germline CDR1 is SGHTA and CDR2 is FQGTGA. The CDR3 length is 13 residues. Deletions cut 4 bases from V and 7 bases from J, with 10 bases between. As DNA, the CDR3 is TGTGCCAGCAGCTACGACTCTGGCGGGGAGCTGTTTTTT. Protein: CASSYDSGGELFF.

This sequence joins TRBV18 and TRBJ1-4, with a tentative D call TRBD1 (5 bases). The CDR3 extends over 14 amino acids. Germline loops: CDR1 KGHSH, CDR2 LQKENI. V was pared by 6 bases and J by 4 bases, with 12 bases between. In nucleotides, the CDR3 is TGTGCCAGCTCCTTTTCAGGGCTTAATGAAAAACTGTTTTTT. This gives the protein CASSFSGLNEKLFF.

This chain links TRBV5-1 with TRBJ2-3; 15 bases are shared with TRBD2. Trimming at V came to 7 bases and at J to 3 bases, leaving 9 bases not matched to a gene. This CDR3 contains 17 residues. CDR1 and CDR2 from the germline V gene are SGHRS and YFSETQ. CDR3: CASGLLGLAGGTDTQYF. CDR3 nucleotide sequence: TGCGCCAGCGGATTGCTGGGACTAGCGGGGGGAACAGATACGCAGTATTTT.

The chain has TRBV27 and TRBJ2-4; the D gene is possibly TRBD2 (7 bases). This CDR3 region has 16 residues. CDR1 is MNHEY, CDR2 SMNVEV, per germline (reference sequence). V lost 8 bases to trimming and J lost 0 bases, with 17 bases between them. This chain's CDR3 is CASGERGREAKNIQYF. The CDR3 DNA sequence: TGTGCCAGCGGGGAAAGGGGGAGGGAAGCCAAAAACATTCAGTACTTC.

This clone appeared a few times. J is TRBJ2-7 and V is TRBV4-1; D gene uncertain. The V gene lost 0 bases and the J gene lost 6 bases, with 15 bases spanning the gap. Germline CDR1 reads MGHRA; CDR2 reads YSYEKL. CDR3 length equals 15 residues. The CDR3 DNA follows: TGCGCCAGCAGCCAAGATTGGTCGGCCGCAGGCGAGCAGTACTTC. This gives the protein CASSQDWSAAGEQYF.

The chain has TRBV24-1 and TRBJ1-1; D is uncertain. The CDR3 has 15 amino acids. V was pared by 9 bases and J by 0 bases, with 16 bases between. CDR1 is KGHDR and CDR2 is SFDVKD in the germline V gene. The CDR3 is CATVPPKGMNTEAFF. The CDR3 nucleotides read TGTGCCACCGTCCCCCCAAAGGGAATGAACACTGAAGCTTTCTTT.

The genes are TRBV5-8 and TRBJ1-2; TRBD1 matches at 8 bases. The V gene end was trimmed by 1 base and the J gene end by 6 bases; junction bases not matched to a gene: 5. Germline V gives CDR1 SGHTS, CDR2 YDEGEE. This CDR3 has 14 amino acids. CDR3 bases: TGTGCCAGCAGCTTGCAACAGGGGGTCGATGGCTACACCTTC. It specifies CASSLQQGVDGYTF. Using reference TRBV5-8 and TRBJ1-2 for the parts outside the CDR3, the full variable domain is EAGVTQSPTHLIKTRGQQATLRCSPISGHTSVYWYQQALGLGLQFLLWYDEGEERNRGNFPPRFSGRQFPNYSSELNVNALELEDSALYLCASSLQQGVDGYTFGSGTRLTVV.

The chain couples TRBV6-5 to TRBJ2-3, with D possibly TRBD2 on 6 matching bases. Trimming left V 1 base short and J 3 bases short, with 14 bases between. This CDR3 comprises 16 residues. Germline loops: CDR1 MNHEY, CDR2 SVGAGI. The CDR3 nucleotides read TGTGCCAGCAGTTACTTTTCGGGGGATGGGACAGATACGCAGTATTTT. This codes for CASSYFSGDGTDTQYF.

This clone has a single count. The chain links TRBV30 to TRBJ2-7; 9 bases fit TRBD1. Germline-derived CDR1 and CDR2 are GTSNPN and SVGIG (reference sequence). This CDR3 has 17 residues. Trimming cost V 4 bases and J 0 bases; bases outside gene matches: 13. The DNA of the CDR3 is TGTGCCTGGATGGGCATGTCGGGACAGGGATCCTCCTACGAGCAGTACTTC. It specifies CAWMGMSGQGSSYEQYF.

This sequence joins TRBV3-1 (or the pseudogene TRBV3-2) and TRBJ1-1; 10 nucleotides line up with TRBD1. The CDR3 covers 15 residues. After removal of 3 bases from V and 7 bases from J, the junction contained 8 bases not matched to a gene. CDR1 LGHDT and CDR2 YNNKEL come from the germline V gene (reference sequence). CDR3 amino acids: CASSQARQGAGEAFF. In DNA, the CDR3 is TGTGCCAGCAGCCAGGCCCGACAGGGGGCCGGTGAAGCTTTCTTT.

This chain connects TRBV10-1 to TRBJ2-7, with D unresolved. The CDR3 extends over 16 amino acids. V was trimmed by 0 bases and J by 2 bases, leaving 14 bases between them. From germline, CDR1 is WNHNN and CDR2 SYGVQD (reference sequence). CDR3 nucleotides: TGCGCCAGCAGTGAGTCGGCAATAGCCCTAGCCTACGAGCAGTACTTC. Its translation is CASSESAIALAYEQYF.

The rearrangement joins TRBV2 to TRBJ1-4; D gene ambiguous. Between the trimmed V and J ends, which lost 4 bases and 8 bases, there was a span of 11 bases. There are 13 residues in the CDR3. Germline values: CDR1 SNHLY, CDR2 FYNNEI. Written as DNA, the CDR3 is TGTGCCAGCAGTGTCTCAAGAATGGAAAAACTGTTTTTT. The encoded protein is CASSVSRMEKLFF.

CDR3 loop: CASSLFSGGGTGELFF. DNA for the CDR3: TGTGCCAGCAGCTTATTTTCGGGGGGGGGCACCGGGGAGCTGTTTTTT. J is TRBJ2-2 and V is TRBV7-2, with TRBD2 identical over 8 bases. V trimming: 2 bases; J trimming: 4 bases; junction bases outside the gene matches: 6. CDR3 size: 16 residues. CDR1 and CDR2 (germline): SGHTA, FQGNSA.

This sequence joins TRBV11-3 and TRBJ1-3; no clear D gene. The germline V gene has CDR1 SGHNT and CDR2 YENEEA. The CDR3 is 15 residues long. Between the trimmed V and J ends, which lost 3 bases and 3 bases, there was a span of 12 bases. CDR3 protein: CASSFDPTGGNTIYF. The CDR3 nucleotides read TGTGCCAGCAGCTTCGACCCGACTGGTGGAAACACCATATATTTT.